This T cell receptor beta chain was captured in a study of T cells in Graves' hyperthyroidism and ophthalmopathy. CDR3 length equals 14 residues. In germline, CDR1 is DFQATT, CDR2 SNEGSKA (reference sequence). J lost 5 bases, V lost 6 bases, and 10 bases had no gene match. The TCR beta CDR3 regions underwent amplification using RNA transcripts as the source. The HTBI primer set drove a first-round RT-PCR of the TCR CDR3. TCRdb reanalysed the multiplex PCR reads using MiXCR and keeps one entry per CDR3 protein. Here the sample spans 470,000 or so distinct CDR3 sequences, less than 25% being singletons. Fresh peripheral blood, about 9.6 ml, yielded the PBMCs.

V is TRBV20-1 and J is TRBJ2-7, with TRBD1 identical over 10 bases. Sample: blood. The sequence came from a man younger than 35 with Graves' hyperthyroidism. CDR3: CSALTGGAPHEQYF. CDR3 in DNA: TGCAGTGCGCTGACAGGGGGCGCTCCCCACGAGCAGTACTTC.